This is a list of T cell receptor beta chains from one sample in a study of blood T cell repertoires in COVID-19. The repertoire was sequenced with immunoSEQ multiplex PCR; TCRdb's copy has only in-frame clones and lacks some. The data contain 270,000 or so clones, roughly 88% of them singletons. Sample: PBMCs or T cells enriched from blood (not recorded which). The source of these receptors is a woman in her thirties or forties with acute COVID-19. CDR3s include the opening cysteine and the closing phenylalanine or tryptophan. A D gene is named only where the DNA matches it firmly. A row's size may be missing; if present it is once, few, many or a size class.

>TRBV2|TRBJ2-5|few|.
TGTGCCAGCAGTGAATGGGGGGGGCACCAAGAGACCCAGTACTTC
CASSEWGGHQETQYF
>TRBV6-5|TRBJ1-6|.|TRBD1
TGTGCCAGCACCTCCGGACAGGGAGGTTCACCCCTCCACTTT
CASTSGQGGSPLHF
>TRBV4-1|TRBJ2-1|.|TRBD2
TGCGCCAGCAGCCAAGAGGGAGTAGGACTAGCCTACAATGAGCAGTTCTTC
CASSQEGVGLAYNEQFF
>TRBV28|TRBJ1-2|.|.
TGTGCCAGCAGTTTGATCTTAGGCAGGCTAAGTGGCTACACCTTC
CASSLILGRLSGYTF
>TRBV7-2|TRBJ1-1|.|.
TGTGCCAGCAGCCCTCGGCGGGGACTCACGAACACTGAAGCTTTCTTT
CASSPRRGLTNTEAFF
>TRBV5-1|TRBJ2-1|.|TRBD2
TGCGCCAGCAGCTTGAGGACTAGCGGAAGATCTGAGCAGTTCTTC
CASSLRTSGRSEQFF
>TRBV10-2|TRBJ1-2|.|TRBD1
TGCGCCAGCACCACTGGACAGGGGGTAGACTATGGCTACACCTTC
CASTTGQGVDYGYTF
>TRBV10-3|TRBJ2-1|.|TRBD2
TGTGCCATCAGTGGGACTAGCGGGGCCCTGTCCTACAATGAGCAGTTCTTC
CAISGTSGALSYNEQFF
>TRBV5-1|TRBJ1-2|once|.
TGCGCCAGCAGCTTGGGTGCAGGTACTTCTTATGGCTACACCTTC
CASSLGAGTSYGYTF
>TRBV11-2|TRBJ1-1|.|.
TGTGCCAGCAGCATCCAGGACACTGAAGCTTTCTTT
CASSIQDTEAFF
>TRBV9|TRBJ2-7|.|TRBD2
TGTGCCAGCAGCGCCCATGCGAGCGGGAACGAGCAGTACTTC
CASSAHASGNEQYF
>TRBV10-3|TRBJ2-7|.|TRBD2
TGTGCCACAAGATCTCTAGCGGGAGTCTACGAGCAGTACTTC
CATRSLAGVYEQYF
>TRBV12-3/TRBV12-4|TRBJ1-2|.|.
TGTGCCAGCAGTTTAGGTCGGAACTATGGCTACACCTTC
CASSLGRNYGYTF
>TRBV5-6|TRBJ1-1|.|.
TGTGCCAGCAGCTTGTTAGAGAACACTGAAGCTTTCTTT
CASSLLENTEAFF
>TRBV5-5|TRBJ1-2|.|TRBD1
TGTGCCAGCAGCTCACAGCAGGGGGCTGACTATGGCTACACCTTC
CASSSQQGADYGYTF
>TRBV5-4|TRBJ2-1|.|.
TGTGCCAGCAGCTTGGGATGGGGGCAGGACAATGAGCAGTTCTTC
CASSLGWGQDNEQFF
>TRBV25-1|TRBJ2-1|.|TRBD2
TGTGCCAGCAGTGAACCGGGACTAGTGAGCTCCTACAATGAGCAGTTCTTC
CASSEPGLVSSYNEQFF
>TRBV11-1|TRBJ2-2|.|TRBD1
TGTGCCAGCAGTCTTCGGGACAGGAACACCGGGGAGCTGTTTTTT
CASSLRDRNTGELFF
>TRBV2|TRBJ2-2|.|TRBD2
TGTGCCAGCGGGACTAGCGGGATTTACACCGGGGAGCTGTTTTTT
CASGTSGIYTGELFF
>TRBV2|TRBJ2-1|.|.
TGTGCCAGCATGCGAGACAATGAGCAGTTCTTC
CASMRDNEQFF
>TRBV24-1|TRBJ1-4|.|.
TGTGCCACCAGTGATGCCGGGCCCGGAGGGACTAATGAAAAACTGTTTTTT
CATSDAGPGGTNEKLFF
>TRBV19|TRBJ2-1|.|.
TGTGCCAGTAGTATAGATCTAGAGGATCCGGAGCAGTTCTTC
CASSIDLEDPEQFF
>TRBV6-5|TRBJ2-1|.|TRBD1
TGTGCCAGCAGTTACGTCACAGGGGGTCGGAATGAGCAGTTCTTC
CASSYVTGGRNEQFF
>TRBV10-3|TRBJ2-1|few|TRBD2
TGTGCCATCGGGACTAGCGCCCTCGCTGAGCAGTTCTTC
CAIGTSALAEQFF
>TRBV5-4|TRBJ1-3|.|.
TGTGCCAGCAGCTTGGCCGGGGATGACACCATATATTTT
CASSLAGDDTIYF
>TRBV7-2|TRBJ2-7|.|TRBD2
TGTGCCAGCAGCTCTACCGGGACTAGCGGGAGTGCCTACGAGCAGTACTTC
CASSSTGTSGSAYEQYF
>TRBV3-1/TRBV3-2|TRBJ2-7|.|.
TGTGCCAGCAGCCACGACTCCGAACTGCACTTC
CASSHDSELHF
>TRBV13|TRBJ1-3|.|TRBD1
TGTGCCAGCAGCTTATTGGGACAGCGGGGAAACACCATATATTTT
CASSLLGQRGNTIYF
>TRBV18|TRBJ2-5|.|TRBD2
TGTGCCAGCTCGCCCCCGGGACTAGTTATAGAGACCCAGTACTTC
CASSPPGLVIETQYF
>TRBV15|TRBJ1-2|.|TRBD1
TGTGCCACCAGCAGCGTGTGGACAGGAGATCACTATGGCTACACCTTC
CATSSVWTGDHYGYTF
>TRBV29-1|TRBJ1-1|.|.
TGCAGCGTTGTTTCGACAGGCCTGGGGACTGAAGCTTTCTTT
CSVVSTGLGTEAFF
>TRBV18|TRBJ1-3|.|.
TGTGCCAGCTCACCACCGGGAGATGGTGCTGGAAACACCATATATTTT
CASSPPGDGAGNTIYF
>TRBV3-1/TRBV3-2|TRBJ1-1|.|.
TGTGCCAGCAGCCACTCCCTAAACAGGGCTACTGAAGCTTTCTTT
CASSHSLNRATEAFF
>TRBV19|TRBJ2-1|.|.
TGTGCCAGTAGTCCCCGGGGGCGGGGGCCGGGAGTGTACAATGAGCAGTTCTTC
CASSPRGRGPGVYNEQFF